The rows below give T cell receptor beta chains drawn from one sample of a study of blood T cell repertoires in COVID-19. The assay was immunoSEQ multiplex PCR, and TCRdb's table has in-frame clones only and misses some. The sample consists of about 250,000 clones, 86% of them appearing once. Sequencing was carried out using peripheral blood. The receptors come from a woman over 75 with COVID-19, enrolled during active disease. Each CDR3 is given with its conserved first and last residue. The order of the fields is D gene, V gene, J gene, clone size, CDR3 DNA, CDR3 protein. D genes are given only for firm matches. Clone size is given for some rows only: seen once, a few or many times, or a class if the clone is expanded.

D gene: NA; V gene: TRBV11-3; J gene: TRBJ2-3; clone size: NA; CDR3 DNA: TGTGCCAGCAGCTTCACAGCCACAGATACGCAGTATTTT; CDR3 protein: CASSFTATDTQYF
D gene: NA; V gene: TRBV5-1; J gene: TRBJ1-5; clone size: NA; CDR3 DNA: TGCGCCAGCAGCTTAGACGGGAATAGCAATCAGCCCCAGCATTTT; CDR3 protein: CASSLDGNSNQPQHF
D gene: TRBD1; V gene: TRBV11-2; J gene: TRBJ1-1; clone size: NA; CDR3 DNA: TGTGCCAGCAGCTGGGACAGGGGATCTGAAGCTTTCTTT; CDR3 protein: CASSWDRGSEAFF
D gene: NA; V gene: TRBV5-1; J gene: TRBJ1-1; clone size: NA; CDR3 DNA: TGCGCCAGCAGCTTGGTGCCGGGATCGGGTACTGAAGCTTTCTTT; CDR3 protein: CASSLVPGSGTEAFF
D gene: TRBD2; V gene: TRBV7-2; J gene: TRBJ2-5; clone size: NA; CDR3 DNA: TGTGCCAGCAGCGCGGGACTAGCGGGGGGAAAGACCCAGTACTTC; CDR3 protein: CASSAGLAGGKTQYF
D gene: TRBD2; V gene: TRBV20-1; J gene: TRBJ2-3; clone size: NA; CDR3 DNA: TGCAGTGCTAGTAAAGGGCGGGGGGCCACAGATACGCAGTATTTT; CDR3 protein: CSASKGRGATDTQYF
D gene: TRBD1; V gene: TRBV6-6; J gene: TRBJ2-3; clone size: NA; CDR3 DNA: TGTGCCAGCAGGAGTACGTGGGACAGCTATACGCAGTATTTT; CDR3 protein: CASRSTWDSYTQYF
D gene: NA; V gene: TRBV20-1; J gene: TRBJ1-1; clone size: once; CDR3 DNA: TGCAGTGCTAGTGTTGTATTGAACACTGAAGCTTTCTTT; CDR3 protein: CSASVVLNTEAFF
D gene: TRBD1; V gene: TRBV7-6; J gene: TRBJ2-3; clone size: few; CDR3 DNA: TGTGCCAGCAGCTTAAAAGGGACAGGGAGCCCAGATACGCAGTATTTT; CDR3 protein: CASSLKGTGSPDTQYF
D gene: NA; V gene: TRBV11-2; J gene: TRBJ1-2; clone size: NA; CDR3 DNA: TGTGCCAGCAGCTCTCGGGGCTATGGCTACACCTTC; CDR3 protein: CASSSRGYGYTF
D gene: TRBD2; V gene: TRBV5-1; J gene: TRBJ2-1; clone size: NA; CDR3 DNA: TGCGCCAGCAGCTTGGGTGGTAGCGGGGGGGCCGGCAATGAGCAGTTCTTC; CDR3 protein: CASSLGGSGGAGNEQFF
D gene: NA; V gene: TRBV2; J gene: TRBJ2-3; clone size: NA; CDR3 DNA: TGTGCCAGCAGGCCCCTCGGAGATACGCAGTATTTT; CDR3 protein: CASRPLGDTQYF
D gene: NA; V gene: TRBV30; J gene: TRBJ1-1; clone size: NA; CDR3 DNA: TGTGCCTGGGACGCGAGGTTGGACACTGAAGCTTTCTTT; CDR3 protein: CAWDARLDTEAFF
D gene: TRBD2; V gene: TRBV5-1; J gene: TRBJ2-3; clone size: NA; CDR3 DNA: TGCGCCAGCAGCTCAAGCGGGGCCCCAGATACGCAGTATTTT; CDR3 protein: CASSSSGAPDTQYF
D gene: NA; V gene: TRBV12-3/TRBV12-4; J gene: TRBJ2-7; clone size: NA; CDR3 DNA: TGTGCCAGCAGTTTACTCAGGCTGCACGAGCAGTACTTC; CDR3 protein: CASSLLRLHEQYF
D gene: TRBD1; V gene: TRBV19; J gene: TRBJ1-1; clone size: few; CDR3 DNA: TGTGCCAGTAGTATGAGACAGGGTGGCACTGAAGCTTTCTTT; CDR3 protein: CASSMRQGGTEAFF
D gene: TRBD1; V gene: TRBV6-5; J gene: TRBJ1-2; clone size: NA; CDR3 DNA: TGTGCCAGCACCTCCCAGGGGGCCACTAGTTATGGCTACACCTTC; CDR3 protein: CASTSQGATSYGYTF
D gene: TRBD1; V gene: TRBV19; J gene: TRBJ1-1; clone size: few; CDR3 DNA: TGTGCCAGTAGTATCGACAGGGCGGGGCCTGAAGCTTTCTTT; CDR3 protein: CASSIDRAGPEAFF
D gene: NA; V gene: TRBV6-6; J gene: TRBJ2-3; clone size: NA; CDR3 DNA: TGTGCCAGCAGCTCACAGAGAACCAGCACAGATACGCAGTATTTT; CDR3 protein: CASSSQRTSTDTQYF
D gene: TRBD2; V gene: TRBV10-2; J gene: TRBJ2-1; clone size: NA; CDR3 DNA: TGCGCCAGCAGTGGAGCGGGGGGGCTAAGGAATGAGCAGTTCTTC; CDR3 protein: CASSGAGGLRNEQFF
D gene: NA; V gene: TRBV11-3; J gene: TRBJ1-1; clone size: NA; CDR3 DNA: TGTGCCAGCAGCGCAAATCAGGGGAGTGAAGCTTTCTTT; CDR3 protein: CASSANQGSEAFF
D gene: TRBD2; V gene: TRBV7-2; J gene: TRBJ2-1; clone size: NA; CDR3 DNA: TGTGCCAGCAGCTGGACTAGCGGGGGGGCCTGGAATGAGCAGTTCTTC; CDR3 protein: CASSWTSGGAWNEQFF
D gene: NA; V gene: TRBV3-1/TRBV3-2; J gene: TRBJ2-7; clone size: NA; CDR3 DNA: TGTGCCAGCAGCTCGCGCAGGGTGAGGGAGCAGTACTTC; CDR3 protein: CASSSRRVREQYF
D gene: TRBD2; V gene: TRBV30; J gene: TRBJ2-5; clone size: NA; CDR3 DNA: TGTGCCTGGAGCTCTACTAGCGGTTCGGCAACCCAGTACTTC; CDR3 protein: CAWSSTSGSATQYF
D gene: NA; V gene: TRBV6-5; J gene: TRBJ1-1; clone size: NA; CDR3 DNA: TGTGCCAGCTGGGGGCTCACTGAAGCTTTCTTT; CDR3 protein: CASWGLTEAFF
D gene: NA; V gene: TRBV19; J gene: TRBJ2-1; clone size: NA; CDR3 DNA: TGTGCCAGTAGTCCCCGCCCCACCCCTCGGGGGGCGAACAATGAGCAGTTCTTC; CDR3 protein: CASSPRPTPRGANNEQFF
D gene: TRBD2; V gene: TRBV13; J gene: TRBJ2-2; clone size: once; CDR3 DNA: TGTGCCAGCAGCTTAACCCGACTAGCGGGGGAGACCGGGGAGCTGTTTTTT; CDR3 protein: CASSLTRLAGETGELFF
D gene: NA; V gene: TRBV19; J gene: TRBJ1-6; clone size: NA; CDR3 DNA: TGTGCCAGTAGTAGACAGAGCTCCTATAATTCACCCCTCCACTTT; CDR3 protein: CASSRQSSYNSPLHF
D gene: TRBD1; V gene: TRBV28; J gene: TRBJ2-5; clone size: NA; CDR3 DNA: TGTGCCAGCAGCCAGGGGGGGACAGGGGTCAGAGAGACCCAGTACTTC; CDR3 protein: CASSQGGTGVRETQYF
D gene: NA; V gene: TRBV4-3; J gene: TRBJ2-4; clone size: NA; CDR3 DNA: TGCGCCAGCAGCCAAGATTACGGAGTACTAGCCAAAAACATTCAGTACTTC; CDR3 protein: CASSQDYGVLAKNIQYF
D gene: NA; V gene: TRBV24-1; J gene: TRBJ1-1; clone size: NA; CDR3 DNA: TGTGCCACCAGTGATGACAGACAACCGAGTGAAGCTTTCTTT; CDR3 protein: CATSDDRQPSEAFF
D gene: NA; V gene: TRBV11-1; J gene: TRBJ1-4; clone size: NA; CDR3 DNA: TGTGCCAGCAGCCCCGGGGGGACGTCTAATGAAAAACTGTTTTTT; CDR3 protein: CASSPGGTSNEKLFF
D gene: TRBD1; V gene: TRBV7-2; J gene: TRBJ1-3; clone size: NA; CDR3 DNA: TGTGCCAGCAGGACAACAGGGGTCTCCGGAAACACCATATATTTT; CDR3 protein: CASRTTGVSGNTIYF
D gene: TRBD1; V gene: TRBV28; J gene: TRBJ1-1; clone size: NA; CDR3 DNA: TGTGCCAGCAGTTCGCCAACACCCGGGACAGGCGATGAAGCTTTCTTT; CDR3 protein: CASSSPTPGTGDEAFF
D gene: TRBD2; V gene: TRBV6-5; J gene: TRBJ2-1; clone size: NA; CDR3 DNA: TGTGCCAGCAGTTTAGCGGGGTTAGATCGCAATGAGCAGTTCTTC; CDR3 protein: CASSLAGLDRNEQFF
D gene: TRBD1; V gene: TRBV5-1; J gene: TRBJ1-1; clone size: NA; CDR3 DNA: TGCGCCAGCAGCGTAAGGGACAGGGGCACTGAAGCTTTCTTT; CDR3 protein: CASSVRDRGTEAFF
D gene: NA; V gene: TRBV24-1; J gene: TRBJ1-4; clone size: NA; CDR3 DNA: TGTGCCACCAGTGATGCTACAGGGCGTCTAGGTGAAAAACTGTTTTTT; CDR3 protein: CATSDATGRLGEKLFF
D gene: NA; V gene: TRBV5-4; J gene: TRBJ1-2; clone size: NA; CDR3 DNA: TGTGCCAGCAGCGTCGGACTGTATGGCTACACCTTC; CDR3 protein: CASSVGLYGYTF
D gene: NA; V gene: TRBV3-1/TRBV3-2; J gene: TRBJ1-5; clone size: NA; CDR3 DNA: TGTGCCAGCAGCCAAGATACGGGGGGCAATCAGCCCCAGCATTTT; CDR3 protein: CASSQDTGGNQPQHF
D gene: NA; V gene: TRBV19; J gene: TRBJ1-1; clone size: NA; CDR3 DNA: TGTGCCAGTAGTATTAAACCCCAGGGGCCTAGGGATGAAGCTTTCTTT; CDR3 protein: CASSIKPQGPRDEAFF
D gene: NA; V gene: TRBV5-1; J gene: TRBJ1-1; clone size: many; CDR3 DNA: TGCGCCAGCAGCCCGACCGGACAGTTCATGAACACTGAAGCTTTCTTT; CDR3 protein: CASSPTGQFMNTEAFF
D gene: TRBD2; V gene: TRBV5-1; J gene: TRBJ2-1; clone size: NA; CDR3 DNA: TGCGCCAGCAGCTTGACTCCCAGCGGGGTCTACAATGAGCAGTTCTTC; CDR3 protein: CASSLTPSGVYNEQFF
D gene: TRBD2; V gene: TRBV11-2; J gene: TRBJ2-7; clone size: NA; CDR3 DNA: TGTGCCAGCAGCCGAACCCGTTCGGGAGGGGCCCACTACGAGCAGTACTTC; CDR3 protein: CASSRTRSGGAHYEQYF
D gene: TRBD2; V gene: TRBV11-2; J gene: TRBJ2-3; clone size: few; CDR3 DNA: TGTGCCAGCAGCGCCGCGGGGGGGCGCACAGATACGCAGTATTTT; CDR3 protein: CASSAAGGRTDTQYF
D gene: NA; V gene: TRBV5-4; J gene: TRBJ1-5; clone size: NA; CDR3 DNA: TGTGCCAGCAGCTTGGCCGGGGGGGTGCCCCAGCATTTT; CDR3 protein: CASSLAGGVPQHF
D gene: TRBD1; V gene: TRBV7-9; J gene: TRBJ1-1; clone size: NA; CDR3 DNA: TGTGCCAGCAGCCCCGTTCGAGGGACAGGGGACACTGAAGCTTTCTTT; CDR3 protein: CASSPVRGTGDTEAFF
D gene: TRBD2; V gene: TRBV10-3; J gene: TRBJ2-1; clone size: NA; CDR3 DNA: TGTGCCATCAGTCGGACTAGCGGGGATAATTTACAATCGGAGCAGTTCTTC; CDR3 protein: CAISRTSGDNLQSEQFF
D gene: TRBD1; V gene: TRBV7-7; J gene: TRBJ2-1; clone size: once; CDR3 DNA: TGTGCTAGCAGCCGAGACCCTGGACAGGGGACTTACAATGAGCAGTTCTTC; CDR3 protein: CASSRDPGQGTYNEQFF
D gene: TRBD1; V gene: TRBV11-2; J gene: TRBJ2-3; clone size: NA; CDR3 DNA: TGTGCCAGCACCTTAGGGGGCTTCACAGATACGCAGTATTTT; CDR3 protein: CASTLGGFTDTQYF
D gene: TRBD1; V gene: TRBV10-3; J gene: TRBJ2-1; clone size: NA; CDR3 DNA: TGTGCCATCAGATCTCCTGGACAGGGGAGGAATGAGCAGTTCTTC; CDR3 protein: CAIRSPGQGRNEQFF
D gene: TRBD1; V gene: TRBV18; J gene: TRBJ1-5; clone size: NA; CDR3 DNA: TGTGCCAGCTCACGACTCCGGACAGGGTATGAGGACAATCAGCCCCAGCATTTT; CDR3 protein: CASSRLRTGYEDNQPQHF
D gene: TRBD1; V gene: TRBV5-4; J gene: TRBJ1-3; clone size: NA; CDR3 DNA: TGTGCCAGCAGCTCCGATCGGGACAGGGCTGGAAACACCATATATTTT; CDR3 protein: CASSSDRDRAGNTIYF
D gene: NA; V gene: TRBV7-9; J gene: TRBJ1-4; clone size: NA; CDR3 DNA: TGTGCCAGCAGCCCCCCAGGGGTACGGGAAAAACTGTTTTTT; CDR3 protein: CASSPPGVREKLFF
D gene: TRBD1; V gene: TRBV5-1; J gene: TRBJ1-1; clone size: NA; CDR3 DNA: TGCGCCAGCAGCTTAGGCGTCGGAAGGGGGCTAGTCCCTTTCTTT; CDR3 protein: CASSLGVGRGLVPFF
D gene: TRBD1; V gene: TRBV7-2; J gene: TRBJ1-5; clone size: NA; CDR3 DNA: TGTGCCAGCAGCTTAACAGGGGACAGCAATCAGCCCCAGCATTTT; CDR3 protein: CASSLTGDSNQPQHF
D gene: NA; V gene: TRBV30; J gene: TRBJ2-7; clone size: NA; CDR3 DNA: TGTGCCTGGAGTGGACAGATCTCCTACGAGCAGTACTTC; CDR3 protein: CAWSGQISYEQYF
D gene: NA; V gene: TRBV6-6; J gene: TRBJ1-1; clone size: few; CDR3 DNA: TGTGCCAGCAGTTTAGTCCAGGACACTGAAGCTTTCTTT; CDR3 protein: CASSLVQDTEAFF